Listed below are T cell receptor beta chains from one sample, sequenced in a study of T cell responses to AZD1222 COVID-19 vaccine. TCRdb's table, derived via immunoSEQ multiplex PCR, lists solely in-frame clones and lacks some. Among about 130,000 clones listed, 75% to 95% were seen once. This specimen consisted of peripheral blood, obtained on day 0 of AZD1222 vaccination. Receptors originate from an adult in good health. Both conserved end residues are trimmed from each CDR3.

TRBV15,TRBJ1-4,ATSRQNEKLF
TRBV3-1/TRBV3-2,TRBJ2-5,ASSHSRTGVYGETQY
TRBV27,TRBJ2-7,ASSLYSSYEQY
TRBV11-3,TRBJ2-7,ASSLDTSGGEQY
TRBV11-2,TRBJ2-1,ASSLGAGGNNEQF
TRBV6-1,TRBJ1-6,ASSEGSSYNSPLH
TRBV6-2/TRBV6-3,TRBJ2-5,ASSYGGGATEETQY
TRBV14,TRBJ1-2,ASSPQLQASYGYT
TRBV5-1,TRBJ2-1,ASSFTGLAGLPYNEQF
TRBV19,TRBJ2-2,ASKSQGSNTGELF
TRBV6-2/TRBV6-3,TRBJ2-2,ASSLLAGAGELF
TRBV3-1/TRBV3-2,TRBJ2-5,ASRNQETQY
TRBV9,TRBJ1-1,ASSAGQANTEAF
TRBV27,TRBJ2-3,ATVPLLTAFTDTQY
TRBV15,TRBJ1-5,ATSRDRVYSNQPQH
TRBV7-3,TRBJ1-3,ASSLGSGNTIY
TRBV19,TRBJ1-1,ASRPAGPTEAF
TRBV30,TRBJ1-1,AWSQGWTEAF
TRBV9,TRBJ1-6,ASTRDTSNSPLH
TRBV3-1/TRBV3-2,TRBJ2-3,ASSQSLAGVDTQY
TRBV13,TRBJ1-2,ASSASLQGPANYGYT
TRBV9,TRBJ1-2,ASSVAGGGYT
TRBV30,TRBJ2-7,AWSSTGTYEQY
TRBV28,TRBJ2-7,ASSVASYEQY
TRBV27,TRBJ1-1,ASRSSAGEMNTEAF
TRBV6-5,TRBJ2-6,ASQIGGAGANVLT
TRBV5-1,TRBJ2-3,ASSLDSSTDTQY